These 8 T cell receptor beta chains were all obtained from the same sample, sequenced in a study of blood T cell repertoires in COVID-19 (dated by TCRdb to 2018 to 2020). The receptor library was made with the immunoSEQ multiplex PCR assay. This is the immuneACCESS table as TCRdb keeps it, with only in-frame sequences that have V and J called. A part of the clones is gone; compared with another copy, unresolved V genes explain less than half, and the rest is unexplained. The table for this sample lists a few hundred thousand clones; roughly 91% of them were counted only once. 1.7% of the sample is held by the ten biggest clonotypes. Input material: PBMCs or T cells enriched from blood (not recorded which). The receptors were sampled from a woman in her 30s who had recovered from COVID-19.

The chain carries TRBV4-2 and TRBJ2-5, with TRBD2 identical over 8 bases. CDR1 and CDR2 (germline): LGHNA, YNFKEQ. Trimming cost V 2 bases and J 6 bases; bases outside gene matches: 11. The CDR3 has 16 residues. The CDR3 sequence: CASSQQWGTSGQTQYF. The CDR3 region has the DNA TGTGCCAGCAGCCAACAATGGGGTACTAGCGGACAGACCCAGTACTTC.

The chain links TRBV25-1 to TRBJ2-2; D might be TRBD1 (5 bases). Trimming removed 6 bases at V and 6 bases at J, with 14 bases between. The CDR3 sequence is 14 residues long. Per the germline V gene, CDR1 is MGHDK and CDR2 is SYGVNS. DNA for the CDR3: TGTGCCAGCAGGCCATCAGGGTTCCCCGGGGAGCTGTTTTTT. Encoded protein: CASRPSGFPGELFF.

The chain uses TRBV11-3 and TRBJ1-6; perhaps TRBD1 as D (6 bases). Germline CDR1 is SGHNT and CDR2 is YENEEA. This CDR3 has 13 residues. Trimming pared 4 bases from V and 10 bases from J, leaving 11 bases between. CDR3 coding DNA: TGTGCCAGCAGCTCGAACAGGGCATCACCCCTCCACTTT. Its protein is CASSSNRASPLHF. The whole variable domain, filled in from reference TRBV11-3 and TRBJ1-6, reads EAGVVQSPRYKIIEKKQPVAFWCNPISGHNTLYWYLQNLGQGPELLIRYENEEAVDDSQLPKDRFSAERLKGVDSTLKIQPAELGDSAVYLCASSSNRASPLHFGNGTRLTVT.

The chain joins TRBV12-5 to TRBJ2-1, with 10 nucleotides matching TRBD1. This CDR3 comprises 15 residues. CDR1 is LGHNT, CDR2 FRNRAP, per germline. V lost 3 bases and J lost 7; bases outside the gene matches: 6. In nucleotides, the CDR3 is TGTGCTAGTGGTTTCTTGACAGGGGGCTTTAATGAGCAGTTCTTC. Translated, it gives CASGFLTGGFNEQFF.

CDR3 protein: CASSLDRAGIHF. The CDR3, as DNA: TGTGCCAGCAGCTTGGATCGGGCGGGCATCCACTTT. This sequence joins TRBV5-4 and TRBJ1-6; no reliable D call. V was pared by 0 bases and J by 17 bases, with 12 bases between. The CDR3 spans 12 residues. Germline lookup yields CDR1 SGHNT and CDR2 YYREEE (reference sequence).

This chain connects TRBV7-2 to TRBJ1-2, with TRBD1 matching 7 bases. Germline lookup yields CDR1 SGHTA and CDR2 FQGNSA. V lost 6 bases to trimming and J lost 0 bases; unmatched junction nucleotides: 7. The CDR3 has 15 residues. The CDR3 bases are TGTGCCAGCAGGAAGGACAGGACTGCTAACTATGGCTACACCTTC. Translating gives CASRKDRTANYGYTF.

J is TRBJ1-6 and V is TRBV4-1; D is ambiguous. The germline V and J ends were trimmed by 1 base and 5 bases, with 12 bases remaining between them. Germline values: CDR1 MGHRA, CDR2 YSYEKL. The CDR3 is 16 residues long. In DNA form, the CDR3 reads TGCGCCAGCAGCCAAGTTCATCGCGCTGATAATTCACCCCTCCACTTT. Its protein product is CASSQVHRADNSPLHF.

The chain is built from TRBV11-2 and TRBJ1-6, with 8 bases identical to TRBD1. J gave up 8 bases and V 5 bases, and 11 bases lay outside the gene matches. From germline, CDR1 is SGHAT and CDR2 FQNNGV. The CDR3 loop spans 16 amino acids. DNA for the CDR3: TGTGCCAGCAGCATAGGGCGGACAGGGTCGTATTCACCCCTCCACTTT. Translating it yields CASSIGRTGSYSPLHF.